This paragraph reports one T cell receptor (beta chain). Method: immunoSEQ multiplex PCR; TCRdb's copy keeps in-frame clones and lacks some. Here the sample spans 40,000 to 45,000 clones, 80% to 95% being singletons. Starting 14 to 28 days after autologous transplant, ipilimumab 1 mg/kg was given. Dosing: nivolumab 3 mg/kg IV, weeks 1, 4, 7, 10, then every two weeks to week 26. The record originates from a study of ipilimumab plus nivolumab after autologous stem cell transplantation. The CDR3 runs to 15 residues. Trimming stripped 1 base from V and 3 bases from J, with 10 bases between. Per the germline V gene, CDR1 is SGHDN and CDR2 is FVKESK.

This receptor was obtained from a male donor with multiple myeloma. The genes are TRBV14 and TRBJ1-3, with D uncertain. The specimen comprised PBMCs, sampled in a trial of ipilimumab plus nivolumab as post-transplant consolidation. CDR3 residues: CASSQGITLGNTIYF. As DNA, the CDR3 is TGTGCCAGCAGCCAAGGGATCACCCTTGGAAACACCATATATTTT.